The subject of this entry is one T cell receptor beta chain. Method: immunoSEQ multiplex PCR; TCRdb's copy keeps in-frame clones and lacks some. The sample includes hundreds of thousands of clones, roughly 90% of them seen just once. The sample originates from a study of blood T cell repertoires in COVID-19. Study context: The United States, Italy and Spain provided the acute and convalescent COVID-19 samples.

CDR1 and CDR2 (germline): KGHDR, SFDVKD. This CDR3 spans 17 amino acids. V gave up 3 bases and J gave up 2 bases, with 16 bases separating them. V is TRBV24-1 and J is TRBJ1-5; perhaps TRBD1 as D (5 bases). Sequencing input: PBMCs or T cells enriched from blood (not recorded which). This receptor was obtained from a man aged 55 to 70 who had recovered from COVID-19. The CDR3 region has the DNA TGTGCCACCAGTGATGCGGGGCACGGGGAGGGCAATCAGCCCCAGCATTTT. Its protein is CATSDAGHGEGNQPQHF.